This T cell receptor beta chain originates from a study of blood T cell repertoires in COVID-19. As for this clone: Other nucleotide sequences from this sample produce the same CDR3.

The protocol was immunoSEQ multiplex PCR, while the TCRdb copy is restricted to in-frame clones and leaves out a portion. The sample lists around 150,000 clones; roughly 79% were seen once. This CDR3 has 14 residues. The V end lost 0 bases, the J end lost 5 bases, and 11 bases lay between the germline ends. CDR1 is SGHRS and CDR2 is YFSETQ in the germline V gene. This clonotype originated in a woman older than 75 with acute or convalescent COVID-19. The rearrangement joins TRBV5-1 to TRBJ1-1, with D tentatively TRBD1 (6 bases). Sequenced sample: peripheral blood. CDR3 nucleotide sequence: TGCGCCAGCAGCTTGGATACAGGGATAACTGAAGCTTTCTTT. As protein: CASSLDTGITEAFF.